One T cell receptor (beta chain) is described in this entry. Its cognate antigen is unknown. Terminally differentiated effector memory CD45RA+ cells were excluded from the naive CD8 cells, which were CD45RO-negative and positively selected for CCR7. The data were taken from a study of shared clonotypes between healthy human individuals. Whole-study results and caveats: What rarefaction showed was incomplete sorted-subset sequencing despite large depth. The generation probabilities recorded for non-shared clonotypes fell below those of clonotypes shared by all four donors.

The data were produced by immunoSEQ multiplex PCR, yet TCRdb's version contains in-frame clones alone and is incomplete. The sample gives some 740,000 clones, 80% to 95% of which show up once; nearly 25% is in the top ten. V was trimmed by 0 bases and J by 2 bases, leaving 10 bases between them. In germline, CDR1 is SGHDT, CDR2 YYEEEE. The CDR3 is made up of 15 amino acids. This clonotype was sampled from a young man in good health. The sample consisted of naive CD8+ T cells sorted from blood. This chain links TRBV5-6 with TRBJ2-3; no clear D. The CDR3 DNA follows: TGTGCCAGCAGCTTGGCCAAAGAGGTCACAGATACGCAGTATTTT. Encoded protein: CASSLAKEVTDTQYF.